This T cell receptor beta chain is drawn from a study of shared clonotypes between healthy human individuals. Assay execution took place at the deep level. Sequencing was performed with immunoSEQ multiplex PCR; in TCRdb, only in-frame clones are kept and a portion is missing. Of some 2 million clones detected, roughly 95% appear once; the ten largest clones hold more than 0.1%. About this clone: Its specificity is not known.

Findings and caveats of the study: Sampling involved blood alone; tissue repertoires likely differ.

None of the donors, who were healthy HIV-negative adults, had recently had acute infections or vaccinations. The sequence derives from a young man in good health. Sequenced sample: naive CD4+ T cells sorted from blood. Subset described: CD45RA+ positively selected.

The CDR3 loop is CASSERGAVTYEQYF. CDR3 nucleotide sequence: TGTGCCAGCAGTGAAAGAGGGGCCGTAACCTACGAGCAGTACTTC. V is TRBV6-1 and J is TRBJ2-7; either TRBD1 or TRBD2 may fit D (5 bases each). The CDR3 covers 15 residues. Trimming stripped 2 bases from V and 2 bases from J, with 13 bases between. Per germline, CDR1 MNHNS and CDR2 SASEGT.